This TCR beta chain was recorded in a study of blood T cell repertoires in COVID-19. The method was immunoSEQ multiplex PCR; TCRdb's version includes in-frame clones alone and lacks a portion of them. The sample lists about 180,000 clones, 89% seen once, with 2% to 2.5% in the top ten. Residents of under 25 US areas, aged roughly 18 to 95 years, made up the participants. Participants' reported clinical history set cohort assignment. The origin of this receptor is a middle-aged woman with acute COVID-19. Sequencing input: PBMCs or T cells enriched from blood (not recorded which).

CDR3 in amino acids: CASSIDQGFNEQFF. CDR3 bases: TGTGCCAGTAGTATAGACCAGGGCTTCAATGAGCAGTTCTTC. The V gene is TRBV19, the J gene TRBJ2-1, with D possibly TRBD1 on 5 matching bases. Trimming stripped 0 bases from V and 6 bases from J, with 9 bases between. This CDR3 contains 14 residues. The V gene's germline CDR1 is LNHDA and CDR2 SQIVND (reference sequence).